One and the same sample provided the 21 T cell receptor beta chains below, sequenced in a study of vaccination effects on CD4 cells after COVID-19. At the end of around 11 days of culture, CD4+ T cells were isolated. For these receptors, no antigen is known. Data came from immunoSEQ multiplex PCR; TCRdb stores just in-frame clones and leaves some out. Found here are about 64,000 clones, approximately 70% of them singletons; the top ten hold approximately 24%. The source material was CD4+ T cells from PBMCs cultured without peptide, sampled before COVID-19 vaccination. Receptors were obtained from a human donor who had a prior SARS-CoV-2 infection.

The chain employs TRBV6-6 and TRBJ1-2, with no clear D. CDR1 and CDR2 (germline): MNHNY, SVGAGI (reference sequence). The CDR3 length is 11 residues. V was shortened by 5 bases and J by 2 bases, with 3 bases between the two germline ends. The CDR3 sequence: CASSLNYGYTF. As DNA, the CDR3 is TGTGCCAGCAGTCTCAACTATGGCTACACCTTC.

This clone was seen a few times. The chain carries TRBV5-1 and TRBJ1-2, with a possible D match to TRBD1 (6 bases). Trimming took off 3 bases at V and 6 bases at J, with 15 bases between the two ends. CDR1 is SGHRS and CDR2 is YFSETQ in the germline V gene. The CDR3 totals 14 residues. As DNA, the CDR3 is TGCGCCAGCAGCTGGAGCAACAGGGCTGATGGCTACACCTTC. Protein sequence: CASSWSNRADGYTF.

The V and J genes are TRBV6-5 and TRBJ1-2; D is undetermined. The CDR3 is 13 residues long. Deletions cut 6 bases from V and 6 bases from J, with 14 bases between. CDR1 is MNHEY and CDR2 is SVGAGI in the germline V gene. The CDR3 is CASSLDFYNGYTF. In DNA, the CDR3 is TGTGCCAGCAGCCTTGACTTCTATAATGGCTACACCTTC.

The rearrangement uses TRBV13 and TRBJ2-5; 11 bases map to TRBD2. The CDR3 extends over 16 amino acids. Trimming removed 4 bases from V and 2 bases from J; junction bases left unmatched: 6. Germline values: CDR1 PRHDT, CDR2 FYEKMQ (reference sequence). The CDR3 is CASSSETSGAQETQYF. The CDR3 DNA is TGTGCCAGCAGCTCCGAGACTAGCGGGGCACAAGAGACCCAGTACTTC. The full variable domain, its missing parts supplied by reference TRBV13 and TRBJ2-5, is AAGVIQSPRHLIKEKRETATLKCYPIPRHDTVYWYQQGPGQDPQFLISFYEKMQSDKGSIPDRFSAQQFSDYHSELNMSSLELGDSALYFCASSSETSGAQETQYFGPGTRLLVL.

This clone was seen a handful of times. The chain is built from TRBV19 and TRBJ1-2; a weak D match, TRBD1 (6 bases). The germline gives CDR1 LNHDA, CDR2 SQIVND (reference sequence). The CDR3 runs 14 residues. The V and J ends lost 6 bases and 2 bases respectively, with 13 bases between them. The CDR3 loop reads CASRPGDTNYGYTF. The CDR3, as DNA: TGTGCCAGTAGGCCAGGGGACACGAACTATGGCTACACCTTC.

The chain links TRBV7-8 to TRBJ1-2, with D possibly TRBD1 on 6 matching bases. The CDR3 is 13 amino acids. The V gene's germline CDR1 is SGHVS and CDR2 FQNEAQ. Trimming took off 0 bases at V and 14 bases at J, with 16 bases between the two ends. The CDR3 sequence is CASSLAGQGLGTF. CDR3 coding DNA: TGTGCCAGCAGCTTAGCTGGGCAGGGGTTAGGAACCTTC.

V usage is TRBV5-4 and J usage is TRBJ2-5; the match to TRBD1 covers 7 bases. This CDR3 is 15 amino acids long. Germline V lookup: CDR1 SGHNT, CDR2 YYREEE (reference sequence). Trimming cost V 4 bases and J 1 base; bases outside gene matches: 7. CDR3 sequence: CASSGDRASQETQYF. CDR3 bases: TGTGCCAGCAGCGGTGACAGGGCCTCCCAAGAGACCCAGTACTTC.

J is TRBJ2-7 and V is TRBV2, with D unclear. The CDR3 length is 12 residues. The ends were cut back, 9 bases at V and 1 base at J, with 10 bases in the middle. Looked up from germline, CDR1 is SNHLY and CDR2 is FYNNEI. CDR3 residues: CASGRVSYEQYF. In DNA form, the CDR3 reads TGTGCCAGTGGTAGAGTATCCTACGAGCAGTACTTC.

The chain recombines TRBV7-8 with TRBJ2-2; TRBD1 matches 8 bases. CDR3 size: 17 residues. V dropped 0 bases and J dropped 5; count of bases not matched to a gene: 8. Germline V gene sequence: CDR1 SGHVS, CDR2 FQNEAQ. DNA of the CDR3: TGTGCCAGCAGCTTAGCTTTCAGGGGGCGAGGGACCGGGGAGCTGTTTTTT. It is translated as CASSLAFRGRGTGELFF.

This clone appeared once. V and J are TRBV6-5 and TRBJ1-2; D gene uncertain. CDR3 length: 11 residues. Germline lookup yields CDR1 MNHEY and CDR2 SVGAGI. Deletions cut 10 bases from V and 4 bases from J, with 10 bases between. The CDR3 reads CAIWYSYGYTF. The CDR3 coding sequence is TGTGCCATATGGTACAGCTATGGCTACACCTTC.

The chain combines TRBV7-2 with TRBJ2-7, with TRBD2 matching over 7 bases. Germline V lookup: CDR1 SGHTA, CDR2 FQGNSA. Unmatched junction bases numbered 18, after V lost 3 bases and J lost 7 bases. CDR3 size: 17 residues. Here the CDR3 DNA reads TGTGCCAGCAGCTTCCGGGACCCTGGACTAGTGTCGGGTGAGCAGTACTTC. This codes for CASSFRDPGLVSGEQYF.

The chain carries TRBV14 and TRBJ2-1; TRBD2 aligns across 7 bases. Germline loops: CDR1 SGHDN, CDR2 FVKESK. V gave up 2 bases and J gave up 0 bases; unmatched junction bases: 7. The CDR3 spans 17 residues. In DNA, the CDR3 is TGTGCCAGCAGCCAAAAGGGTCGCGGGAGCTCCTACAATGAGCAGTTCTTC. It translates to CASSQKGRGSSYNEQFF.

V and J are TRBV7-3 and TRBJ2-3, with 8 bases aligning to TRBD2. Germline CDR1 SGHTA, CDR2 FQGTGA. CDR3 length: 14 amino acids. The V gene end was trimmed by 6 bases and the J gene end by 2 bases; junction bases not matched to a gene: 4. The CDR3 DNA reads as TGTGCCAGCAGGGCGGGGGGTGCCACAGATACGCAGTATTTT. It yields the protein CASRAGGATDTQYF.

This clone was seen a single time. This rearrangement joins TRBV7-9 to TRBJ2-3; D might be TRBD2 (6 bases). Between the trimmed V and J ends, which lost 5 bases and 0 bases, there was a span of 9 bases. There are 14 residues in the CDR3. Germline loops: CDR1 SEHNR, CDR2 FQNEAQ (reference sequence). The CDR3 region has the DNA TGTGCCAGCAGCCTCGCGGGAAGCACAGATACGCAGTATTTT. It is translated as CASSLAGSTDTQYF.

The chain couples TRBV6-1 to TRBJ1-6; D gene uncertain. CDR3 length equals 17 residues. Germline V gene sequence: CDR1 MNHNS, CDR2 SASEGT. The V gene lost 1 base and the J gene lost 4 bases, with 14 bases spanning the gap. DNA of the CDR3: TGTGCCAGCAGTGAAGGGGTGTCCATGGAGTATAATTCACCCCTCCACTTT. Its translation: CASSEGVSMEYNSPLHF.

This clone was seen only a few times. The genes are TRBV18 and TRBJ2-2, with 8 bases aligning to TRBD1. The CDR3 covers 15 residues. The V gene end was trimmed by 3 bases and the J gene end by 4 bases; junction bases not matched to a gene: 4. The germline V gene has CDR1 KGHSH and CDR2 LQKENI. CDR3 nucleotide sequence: TGTGCCAGCTCACCTCCAGACAGGGGCACCGGGGAGCTGTTTTTT. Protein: CASSPPDRGTGELFF.

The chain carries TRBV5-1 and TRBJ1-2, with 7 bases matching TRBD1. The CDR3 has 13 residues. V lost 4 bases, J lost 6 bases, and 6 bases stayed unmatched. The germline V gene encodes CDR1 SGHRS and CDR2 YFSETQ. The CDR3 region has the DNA TGCGCCAGCAGCCGACTCGGACAGGATGGCTACACCTTC. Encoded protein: CASSRLGQDGYTF.

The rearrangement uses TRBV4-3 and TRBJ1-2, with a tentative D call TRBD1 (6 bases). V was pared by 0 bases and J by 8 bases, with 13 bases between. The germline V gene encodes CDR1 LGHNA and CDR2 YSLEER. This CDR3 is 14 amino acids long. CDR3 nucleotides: TGCGCCAGCAGCCAAGATCCCAGGGGTGGGGGCTACACCTTC. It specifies CASSQDPRGGGYTF.

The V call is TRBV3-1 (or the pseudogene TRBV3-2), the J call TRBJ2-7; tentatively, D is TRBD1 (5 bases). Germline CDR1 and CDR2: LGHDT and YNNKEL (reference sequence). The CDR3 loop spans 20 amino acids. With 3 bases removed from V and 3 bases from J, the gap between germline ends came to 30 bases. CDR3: CASSHAATGRGTTNRYEQYF. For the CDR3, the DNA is TGTGCCAGCAGCCACGCCGCTACTGGAAGGGGTACAACAAACCGCTACGAGCAGTACTTC.

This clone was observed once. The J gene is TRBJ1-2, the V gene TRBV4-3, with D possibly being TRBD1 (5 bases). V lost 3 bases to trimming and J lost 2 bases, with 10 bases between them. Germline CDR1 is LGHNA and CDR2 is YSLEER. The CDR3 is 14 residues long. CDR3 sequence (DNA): TGCGCCAGCAGCCAGCAGGGTCGGAACTATGGCTACACCTTC. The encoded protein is CASSQQGRNYGYTF.

The CDR3 DNA sequence: TGTGCCAGCAGCGTAGCTGGACGGGATGAGCAGTTCTTC. Its translation: CASSVAGRDEQFF. V usage is TRBV9 and J usage is TRBJ2-1; D is uncertain. CDR1 is SGDLS and CDR2 is YYNGEE in the germline V gene. Deletions cut 0 bases from V and 8 bases from J, with 9 bases between. This CDR3 comprises 13 residues.